The clone carrying this T cell receptor (beta chain) was recorded a few times. In TCRdb, the 5' RACE reads were re-called with MiXCR into one record per CDR3 protein. The sample lists about 890,000 distinct CDR3 sequences, 9% to 15% occurring once. The data derive from a study of identical twins. J gave up 4 bases and V 5 bases, and 8 bases lay outside the gene matches. CDR3 size: 15 residues. The germline V gene has CDR1 LGHDT and CDR2 YNNKEL (reference sequence). These same records also appear under a second study, on yellow fever vaccine responses in identical twins.

This sequence joins TRBV3-1 and TRBJ2-1, with 7 bases identical to TRBD2. The receptor was isolated from a woman aged 18-35 years in good health. The material sequenced was PBMCs. The CDR3 reads CASSDSWRGYNEQFF. For the CDR3, the DNA is TGTGCCAGCAGCGATAGTTGGCGGGGGTACAATGAGCAGTTCTTC.